This T cell receptor (beta chain) appears in the sequencing data of a study of shared T cell receptors in the human thymus. Germline V CDR1 and CDR2: MNHEY, SVGAGI. Trimming cost V 6 bases and J 2 bases, with 14 bases left between them. The CDR3 consists of 14 residues. Sequenced by immunoSEQ multiplex PCR; TCRdb stores in-frame clones only, minus some. The sample has hundreds of thousands of clones; 95% are singletons. The V and J genes are TRBV6-5 and TRBJ2-7; tentatively, D is TRBD2 (5 bases). This receptor was taken from a human donor. Sequences were obtained from thymocytes. The CDR3 nucleotides are TGTGCCAGCAGCCCATGGGGAGCCCCCTACGAGCAGTACTTC. Translation gives CASSPWGAPYEQYF.